This T cell receptor beta chain was obtained from a study of OX40 agonist ivuxolimab in advanced cancers. With regard to the full study: The costimulatory receptor OX40 (CD134) was targeted by ivuxolimab, a fully human IgG2 agonistic monoclonal antibody. Intravenous ivuxolimab was administered to patients every 2 weeks at six dose levels: 0.01, 0.1, 0.3, 1.5, 3 and 10 mg/kg. Of the approximately 50 dose-escalation patients, hepatocellular carcinoma was present in about 20, melanoma in roughly 15, renal cell carcinoma in 9 and head and neck cancer in 9. A male proportion of about 79% and a mean age of approximately 62 years, ranging from about 23 to 90, were recorded for the dose-escalation cohort. Prior anti-PD-1, anti-PD-L1 or anti-CTLA-4 therapy was permitted, and roughly two fifths of dose-escalation patients had received checkpoint inhibitors. Partial responses occurred in three dose-escalation patients: two with cutaneous melanoma and one with hepatocellular carcinoma. The point of sequencing TCRbeta in the periphery was to test whether ivuxolimab changed TCR sequence diversity and drove clonal T-cell expansion. The paper describes the monotherapy dose-escalation part (N = 52 patients) of the phase I trial of ivuxolimab. Overall study results and their limits: Low levels of normalized T-cell clonal expansion were also shown by some nonresponding patients. After ivuxolimab, CD8+ T cells had more expanded clones than CD4+ T cells on average. In the 0.1-3.0 mg/kg groups, partial responders were among the patients with the lowest normalized peripheral clonal expansion, particularly in CD8+ T cells. At doses from 0.1 to 3.0 mg/kg, clonal expansion was seen in both CD4+ and CD8+ blood T cells between baseline and week 6. Antigen specificity was not determined for the clonally expanded peripheral T cells.

This clone appeared once. This clone's antigen is unknown. No per-base quality is available; no much larger clone lies one base away. Patients with autoimmune disease history or receiving systemic immunosuppression were excluded from the trial. Peripheral blood for TCR sequencing was collected from all dose cohorts at baseline, on cycle 4 day 1, and on cycle 7 day 1. The samples were drawn from a first-in-human, open-label, multicenter phase I dose-escalation trial of ivuxolimab. The trial enrolled adults with locally advanced or metastatic head and neck squamous cell, hepatocellular, melanoma or renal cell carcinoma. Before TCR sequencing, CD4+ and CD8+ T cells were separately sorted from peripheral blood. Genomic DNA was extracted from sorted cells for sequencing of the TCRbeta CDR3 region. The immunoSEQ Assay was used to sequence the TCRbeta CDR3 regions. TCRdb stores this immuneACCESS table with in-frame sequences only. Part of the clones is absent; in the studies checked, under half of the shortfall reflects unresolved V genes, and no reason is known for the rest. Counted in this sample were more than 80,000 clones; roughly 89% of them appeared once. The ten largest clones capture 1.5% to 2% of the sample.

The source material was CD4+ or CD8+ T cells sorted from blood, sampled in a trial of the OX40 agonist ivuxolimab. The clonotype was recovered from an adult with an advanced solid tumor such as melanoma, head and neck, liver or kidney cancer.

The CDR3 here reads CASSLGDRFEQYF. The DNA sequence is as follows: TGTGCCAGCAGCTTAGGGGACAGATTCGAGCAGTACTTC. Here the chain combines TRBV11-3 and TRBJ2-7; 7 middle bases align to TRBD1. V ends up 1 base short and J 6 bases short, with an unmatched junction base count of 3. CDR1 and CDR2, looked up from the germline V gene, are SGHNT and YENEEA. The CDR3, from cysteine to phenylalanine, totals 13 residues. The entry retains the CDR3 DNA only, 39 bases that are in frame from base 1. Full variable domain (CDR3 extended with the reference TRBV11-3 and TRBJ2-7 proteins): EAGVVQSPRYKIIEKKQPVAFWCNPISGHNTLYWYLQNLGQGPELLIRYENEEAVDDSQLPKDRFSAERLKGVDSTLKIQPAELGDSAVYLCASSLGDRFEQYFGPGTRLTVT.